Presented here are 22 T cell receptor beta chains from one specimen sequenced in a study of blood T cell repertoires in COVID-19. TCRdb's copy holds only in-frame clones and misses some; the assay was immunoSEQ multiplex PCR. This table has over 250,000 clones, roughly nine tenths appearing once. Sequencing input: PBMCs or T cells enriched from blood (not recorded which). Receptors were obtained from a man in his 60s who had recovered from COVID-19.

This clone was picked up a small number of times. The CDR3, as DNA: TGTGCCATCAGTGAGTCGACAAATCAGCCCCAGCATTTT. Residues: CAISESTNQPQHF. The chain is built from TRBV10-3 and TRBJ1-5; D is unresolved. Deletions cut 0 bases from V and 4 bases from J, with 4 bases between. The CDR3 is 13 amino acids. Per the germline V gene, CDR1 is ENHRY and CDR2 is SYGVKD.

To note about this clone: One end of the junction varies from germline; a read error may be responsible. This chain joins TRBV15 and TRBJ2-1; D unresolved. This CDR3 contains 14 residues. CDR1 LNHNV and CDR2 YYDKDF come from the germline V gene (reference sequence). The CDR3 reads CTTSRDLGQVEQFF. The CDR3, as DNA: TGTACCACCAGCAGAGATCTTGGGCAAGTTGAGCAGTTCTTC.

The chain uses TRBV12-5 and TRBJ1-2, with 9 bases aligning to TRBD1. CDR1 and CDR2 from the germline V gene are LGHNT and FRNRAP. V shed 5 bases and J 13 bases; nucleotides not matched to a gene: 5. The CDR3 contains 11 residues. In DNA, the CDR3 is TGTGCTAGTGGTCAACAGGGGGCATTCACCTTC. Protein product: CASGQQGAFTF.

This sequence joins TRBV18 and TRBJ2-3; TRBD1 aligns across 8 bases. This CDR3 region has 14 residues. V lost 4 bases to trimming and J lost 4 bases; unmatched junction nucleotides: 4. CDR1 and CDR2 from the germline V gene are KGHSH and LQKENI. The DNA for the CDR3 is TGTGCCAGCTCACGACAGGGGACGTCAGATACGCAGTATTTT. Protein product: CASSRQGTSDTQYF.

This rearrangement joins TRBV5-5 to TRBJ2-7; the D is unclear. The ends were cut back, 3 bases at V and 1 base at J, with 8 bases in the middle. CDR1 SGHKS and CDR2 YYEKEE come from the germline V gene (reference sequence). The CDR3 runs to 13 residues. As DNA, the CDR3 is TGTGCCAGCAGCTCTTTCGGGTCCTACGAGCAGTACTTC. This encodes CASSSFGSYEQYF. The whole variable domain, filled in from reference TRBV5-5 and TRBJ2-7, reads DAGVTQSPTHLIKTRGQQVTLRCSPISGHKSVSWYQQVLGQGPQFIFQYYEKEERGRGNFPDRFSARQFPNYSSELNVNALLLGDSALYLCASSSFGSYEQYFGPGTRLTVT.

The chain has TRBV19 and TRBJ1-4, with 9 bases lining up with TRBD1. From germline, CDR1 is LNHDA and CDR2 SQIVND (reference sequence). The CDR3 extends over 14 amino acids. Trimming took 5 bases from V and 7 from J; bases not matched to a gene: 5. CDR3 in amino acids: CASSLQGAGEKLFF. CDR3 in DNA: TGTGCCAGTAGTCTACAGGGGGCGGGTGAAAAACTGTTTTTT.

V gene TRBV7-2 combines with J gene TRBJ2-5; no clear D gene. Germline loops: CDR1 SGHTA, CDR2 FQGNSA. Trimming removed 2 bases from V and 7 bases from J, with 20 bases in between. The CDR3 consists of 16 residues. In DNA form, the CDR3 reads TGTGCCAGCAGCTTAAATTTTGAGTTTCGCCCGCGGACCCAGTACTTC. This codes for CASSLNFEFRPRTQYF.

This chain joins TRBV4-3 and TRBJ2-7; 9 positions agree with TRBD1. The length of the CDR3 is 14 residues. V lost 5 bases and J lost 3; bases outside the gene matches: 5. Germline loops: CDR1 LGHNA, CDR2 YSLEER. The DNA for the CDR3 is TGCGCCAGCAGCTACGGGACAGGGATCTACGAGCAGTACTTC. This encodes CASSYGTGIYEQYF.

This clone was detected once. The J gene is TRBJ2-7, the V gene TRBV30, with D tentatively TRBD2 (5 bases). V was shortened by 5 bases and J by 3 bases, with 17 bases between the two germline ends. CDR3 length: 14 residues. Germline CDR1 reads GTSNPN; CDR2 reads SVGIG (reference sequence). The CDR3: CAWGRVYGDYEQYF. In DNA form, the CDR3 reads TGTGCCTGGGGCCGGGTGTACGGGGACTACGAGCAGTACTTC.

For the CDR3, the DNA is TGTGCCAGCAGCCTGCCCGGTGAGCAGTTCTTC. Protein product: CASSLPGEQFF. This sequence joins TRBV5-8 and TRBJ2-1; D uncertain. Deletions cut 4 bases from V and 9 bases from J, with 8 bases between. The CDR3 loop spans 11 amino acids. Germline V gene lookup returns CDR1 SGHTS and CDR2 YDEGEE.

The chain employs TRBV7-6 and TRBJ1-6; D might be TRBD1 (6 bases). Germline V gene data show CDR1 as SGHVS and CDR2 as FNYEAQ. V lost 1 base, J lost 6 bases, and 13 bases lay in between. The CDR3 runs to 16 residues. In DNA, the CDR3 is TGTGCCAGCAGCTTAGAGACAGGAGCGTTTAATTCACCCCTCCACTTT. This gives the protein CASSLETGAFNSPLHF.

The rearrangement uses TRBV5-3 and TRBJ2-3, with 12 bases aligning to TRBD2. TRBV5-3 counts as an open reading frame of uncertain function. This CDR3 contains 20 residues. V lost 0 bases to trimming and J lost 0 bases; unmatched junction nucleotides: 11. The CDR3 protein is CARSLDFLAGGISSTDTQYF. The CDR3 region has the DNA TGTGCCAGAAGCTTGGACTTCCTAGCGGGAGGGATATCTAGCACAGATACGCAGTATTTT.

The V call is TRBV7-2, the J call TRBJ2-5; no reliable D call. The CDR3 has 15 amino acids. CDR1 SGHTA and CDR2 FQGNSA come from the germline V gene. Trimming cost V 2 bases and J 1 base, with 11 bases left between them. In nucleotides, the CDR3 is TGTGCCAGCAGCTTAACGTGGGCGACCCAAGAGACCCAGTACTTC. Translating gives CASSLTWATQETQYF.

The chain employs TRBV24-1 and TRBJ1-2; 7 bases map to TRBD1. This CDR3 has 13 amino acids. The trim removed 2 bases at V and 4 bases at J, leaving 0 bases unmatched. Germline values: CDR1 KGHDR, CDR2 SFDVKD. The CDR3 DNA reads TGTGCCACCAGTGATTCAGGGGGCTATGGCTACACCTTC. This translates into CATSDSGGYGYTF.

This rearrangement joins TRBV7-3 to TRBJ2-2; 16 bases align to TRBD2. V dropped 3 bases and J dropped 6; count of bases not matched to a gene: 7. The CDR3 covers 18 residues. Germline V gene lookup returns CDR1 SGHTA and CDR2 FQGTGA. CDR3 in amino acids: CASSFTFGTSGRAGELFF. Written as DNA, the CDR3 is TGTGCCAGCAGCTTTACCTTCGGGACTAGCGGGAGGGCCGGGGAGCTGTTTTTT.

V usage is TRBV9 and J usage is TRBJ1-1; 9 positions match TRBD1. Germline V CDR1 and CDR2: SGDLS, YYNGEE. V was clipped by 4 bases and J by 3 bases; unmatched bases: 13. The CDR3 runs 17 residues. The CDR3: CASSQTGYRGLDTEAFF. Here the CDR3 DNA reads TGTGCCAGCAGCCAAACCGGGTACAGGGGGCTCGACACTGAAGCTTTCTTT.

This chain's CDR3 is CASSRKTGTEAFF. The CDR3 coding sequence is TGTGCCAGCAGCCGCAAGACAGGGACTGAAGCTTTCTTT. V gene TRBV27 combines with J gene TRBJ1-1; 7 bases are shared with TRBD1. V was clipped by 6 bases and J by 5 bases; unmatched bases: 6. Looked up from germline, CDR1 is MNHEY and CDR2 is SMNVEV (reference sequence). The CDR3 length is 13 residues.

Turning to this clone: This specimen includes other DNA sequences encoding the same CDR3. The chain links TRBV7-9 to TRBJ1-1, with 8 positions matching TRBD1. V dropped 5 bases and J dropped 5; count of bases not matched to a gene: 4. The CDR3 spans 13 residues. Germline V CDR1 and CDR2: SEHNR, FQNEAQ (reference sequence). CDR3 nucleotide sequence: TGTGCCAGCAGCCCAAGACAGGGGACTGAAGCTTTCTTT. As protein: CASSPRQGTEAFF. Based on the CDR3 plus reference TRBV7-9 and TRBJ1-1, the full variable domain is DTGVSQNPRHKITKRGQNVTFRCDPISEHNRLYWYRQTLGQGPEFLTYFQNEAQLEKSRLLSDRFSAERPKGSFSTLEIQRTEQGDSAMYLCASSPRQGTEAFFGQGTRLTVV.

The chain carries TRBV11-3 and TRBJ2-1; 10 positions agree with TRBD2. V trimming: 5 bases; J trimming: 4 bases; junction bases outside the gene matches: 14. The length of the CDR3 is 18 residues. Looked up from germline, CDR1 is SGHNT and CDR2 is YENEEA. For the CDR3, the DNA is TGTGCCAGCAGCCTTAGGACTAGCGGAGGGGGGACTTACAATGAGCAGTTCTTC. Its translation is CASSLRTSGGGTYNEQFF.

The rearrangement joins TRBV5-4 to TRBJ1-3; 8 nucleotides line up with TRBD1. Losses at the gene ends were 1 base for V and 0 bases for J; bases not matched to a gene: 6. Germline V CDR1 and CDR2: SGHNT, YYREEE (reference sequence). The CDR3 totals 17 residues. DNA of the CDR3: TGTGCCAGCAGCTTGCGGGGACAGGCGTACTCTGGAAACACCATATATTTT. Encoded protein: CASSLRGQAYSGNTIYF.

CDR3 coding DNA: TGCGCCAGCAGCTTGGGTGTTGGTGGGGGCGCAGAATATGGCTACACCTTC. Amino acid sequence: CASSLGVGGGAEYGYTF. The chain is built from TRBV5-1 and TRBJ1-2; D is perhaps TRBD1 (6 bases). The germline gives CDR1 SGHRS, CDR2 YFSETQ. Trimming removed 0 bases at V and 5 bases at J, with 20 bases between. This CDR3 has 17 residues.

The rearrangement links TRBV3-1 (or the pseudogene TRBV3-2) to TRBJ1-5; 8 positions agree with TRBD1. This CDR3 region has 13 residues. The V and J ends lost 4 bases and 15 bases, in that order; junction bases with no gene match: 11. In germline, CDR1 is LGHDT, CDR2 YNNKEL (reference sequence). The CDR3 sequence: CASSPLGTGTLHF. The CDR3 nucleotides read TGTGCCAGCAGCCCGCTCGGGACAGGCACATTGCATTTT.